A single sample is the source of the 8 T cell receptor beta chains below, sequenced in a study of CXCR3-negative and CXCR3-positive naive CD8 T cells. Study outcomes and limitations: Naive cells with CXCR3 showed TRB CDR3s that were more hydrophobic than those in CXCR3-negative naive cells.

These receptors lack a known antigen. The study made its TRB cDNA libraries by 5' RACE, adding UMI labels. TCRdb re-analyzed the 5' RACE reads; it lists each CDR3 protein once, without DNA. The specimen's table records some 130,000 distinct CDR3 sequences. The sample was naive CXCR3+ CD8+ T cells from blood. The subset was: CD45RO-CCR7+CD27+CD95- naive CD8+ T cells expressing CXCR3 (TNR3+). These receptors originate from a human donor in good health. Some clones in this sample may be carry-over from other donors' samples.

CDR3 residues: CASSLRWREDEQYF. The genes are TRBV7-8 and TRBJ2-7; with no DNA, the TCRdb D assignment of TRBD2 cannot be verified. The CDR3 loop spans 14 amino acids. Germline CDR1 reads SGHVS; CDR2 reads FQNEAQ.

The chain links TRBV6-5 to TRBJ1-1; TCRdb proposes TRBD1, but this gene call is untestable without DNA. The CDR3 contains 13 residues. From germline, CDR1 is MNHEY and CDR2 SVGAGI. CDR3 loop: CASGQGLDTEAFF.

This CDR3 reads CASSTTGATNEKLFF. This rearrangement joins TRBV2 to TRBJ1-4; TCRdb indicates TRBD1, and absent DNA this call remains unverified. This CDR3 region has 15 residues. The germline V gene has CDR1 SNHLY and CDR2 FYNNEI.

V is TRBV6-5 and J is TRBJ1-2. CDR3 length: 15 residues. The germline V gene encodes CDR1 MNHEY and CDR2 SVGAGI. The CDR3 spells CASSYSSTSNYGYTF.

J is TRBJ1-2 and V is TRBV7-9; TCRdb reports TRBD1, a call that lacks DNA to check it against. The CDR3 runs 13 residues. CDR1 is SEHNR and CDR2 is FQNEAQ in the germline V gene (reference sequence). The CDR3 spells CASSLGGLYGYTF.

The V call is TRBV13, the J call TRBJ2-7; TCRdb designates TRBD1, a call that cannot be tested without DNA. In germline, CDR1 is PRHDT, CDR2 FYEKMQ (reference sequence). This CDR3 has 17 amino acids. The chain's CDR3 is CASSSTLTGGSSYEQYF.

The chain is built from TRBV28 and TRBJ2-4; TCRdb names TRBD1, which stays unverified in the absence of DNA. From germline, CDR1 is MDHEN and CDR2 SYDVKM. CDR3 length equals 17 residues. This CDR3 reads CASSSAKGQGDPRIQYF.

The V call is TRBV4-1, the J call TRBJ2-7. From germline, CDR1 is MGHRA and CDR2 YSYEKL. This CDR3 contains 15 residues. The CDR3 loop is CASSQRSDSPYEQYF.